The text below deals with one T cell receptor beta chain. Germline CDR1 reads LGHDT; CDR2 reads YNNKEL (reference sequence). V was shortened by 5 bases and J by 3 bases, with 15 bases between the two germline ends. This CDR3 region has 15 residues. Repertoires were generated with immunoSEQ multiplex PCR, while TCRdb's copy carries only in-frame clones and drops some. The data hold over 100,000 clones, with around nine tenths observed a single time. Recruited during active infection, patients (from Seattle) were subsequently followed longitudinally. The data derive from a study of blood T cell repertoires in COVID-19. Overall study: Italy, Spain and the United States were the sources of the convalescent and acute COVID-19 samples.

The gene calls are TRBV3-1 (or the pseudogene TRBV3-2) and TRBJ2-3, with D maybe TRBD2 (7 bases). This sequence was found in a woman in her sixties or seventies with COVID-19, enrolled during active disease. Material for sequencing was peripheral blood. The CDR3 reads CASSTRGGSTDTQYF. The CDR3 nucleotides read TGTGCCAGCAGCACGCGCGGGGGCTCGACAGATACGCAGTATTTT.